Sequencing of this T cell receptor (beta chain) was carried out in a study of cytomegalovirus exposure and HLA in healthy donors. Germline trimming cut 4 bases from V and 6 bases from J; bases unmatched to any gene: 5. This CDR3 has 13 amino acids. In germline, CDR1 is SGHDN, CDR2 FVKESK. 60 Vbeta and 13 Jbeta primers were used in PCR. TCRdb's copy holds only in-frame clones and misses some; the assay was immunoSEQ multiplex PCR. The table has under 200,000 clones, approximately 70% seen once. This clone was picked up one time. The source material was PBMCs. This rearrangement joins TRBV14 to TRBJ1-2, with 7 bases fitting TRBD1. The clonotype comes from a woman aged 25 to 45 in good health and CMV-seronegative. As DNA, the CDR3 is TGTGCCAGCAGCCCACGGACAGGCGATGGCTACACCTTC. The encoded protein is CASSPRTGDGYTF.